These 12 T cell receptor beta chains came from one sample sequenced in a study of spatial heterogeneity in lung cancer. Time point: sample taken at primary tumor resection. MiXCR, applied by TCRdb to the 5' RACE reads, yields one record per CDR3 protein. The table lists 45,000 to 55,000 distinct CDR3 sequences, about 5.8% of them singletons. Sequencing was performed on PBMCs, taken at surgery. These receptor sequences come from a male donor with early-stage non-small cell lung cancer.

This clonotype was seen many times. The rearrangement links TRBV28 to TRBJ2-7; 9 nucleotides match TRBD1. The CDR3 sequence is 15 residues long. The junction had 8 bases not matched to a gene; V was cut back by 6 bases and J by 2 bases. Per the germline V gene, CDR1 is MDHEN and CDR2 is SYDVKM. For the CDR3, the DNA is TGTGCCAGCAGATCGGACAGGGGCAGCACCTACGAGCAGTACTTC. Its protein product is CASRSDRGSTYEQYF.

This clonotype has ten or more counts. The rearrangement joins TRBV20-1 to TRBJ2-1, with 10 bases that match TRBD2. The CDR3 runs to 15 residues. V trimming: 6 bases; J trimming: 6 bases; junction bases outside the gene matches: 11. CDR1 is DFQATT and CDR2 is SNEGSKA in the germline V gene (reference sequence). Here the CDR3 DNA reads TGCAGTGCCCCCCGCGAGGAGCGGGAGGGCAATGAGCAGTTCTTC. The encoded protein is CSAPREEREGNEQFF.

In this sample, this clonotype turned up many times. This chain uses TRBV2 with TRBJ1-1, with TRBD1 matching over 11 bases. Germline values: CDR1 SNHLY, CDR2 FYNNEI. The CDR3 spans 16 residues. Losses at the gene ends were 6 bases for V and 4 bases for J; bases not matched to a gene: 10. As DNA, the CDR3 is TGTGCCAGCAGGGGGACAGGGGGTGAGTCGGGCACTGAAGCTTTCTTT. Translated, it gives CASRGTGGESGTEAFF.

Ten or more counts support this clonotype. This rearrangement joins TRBV20-1 to TRBJ2-1; 12 bases agree with TRBD2. Germline CDR1 is DFQATT and CDR2 is SNEGSKA (reference sequence). J lost 6 bases, V lost 2 bases, and 17 bases had no gene match. The CDR3 is 19 amino acids. CDR3 DNA sequence: TGCAGTGCTAGAAATTTCCGGATTCTAGCGGGAGGGCTAGGCAATGAGCAGTTCTTC. This gives the protein CSARNFRILAGGLGNEQFF.

This clonotype has at least ten counts. The chain uses TRBV7-8 and TRBJ1-2; 11 bases fit TRBD1. There are 14 residues in the CDR3. Germline V gene data show CDR1 as SGHVS and CDR2 as FQNEAQ. Losses at the gene ends were 5 bases for V and 5 bases for J; bases not matched to a gene: 4. This CDR3 reads CASSPRDRGYGYTF. The CDR3 nucleotides are TGTGCCAGCAGCCCCCGGGACAGGGGGTATGGCTACACCTTC.

This clonotype has a count of ten or more. The chain employs TRBV20-1 and TRBJ2-7; possibly TRBD1 for D (5 bases). Germline V lookup: CDR1 DFQATT, CDR2 SNEGSKA (reference sequence). Trimming removed 4 bases from V and 2 bases from J, with 21 bases in between. The CDR3 is 16 residues long. The DNA for the CDR3 is TGCAGTGCTACCCTGTTGATGAAGGGGTCCACCTACGAGCAGTACTTC. Translation: CSATLLMKGSTYEQYF.

This clonotype has just a few counts. The V call is TRBV20-1, the J call TRBJ2-7, with a tentative D call TRBD1 (5 bases). Germline CDR1 is DFQATT and CDR2 is SNEGSKA (reference sequence). Deletions cut 5 bases from V and 4 bases from J, with 15 bases between. This CDR3 has 13 residues. CDR3 protein: CSAPQGGTYEQYF. The CDR3 bases are TGCAGTGCTCCCCAGGGCGGAACTTACGAGCAGTACTTC.

This clonotype was recorded many times. The chain combines TRBV18 with TRBJ2-5; tentatively, D is TRBD2 (6 bases). The CDR3 is 13 amino acids. V gave up 3 bases and J gave up 1 base, with 6 bases separating them. From germline, CDR1 is KGHSH and CDR2 LQKENI. The CDR3 loop is CASSPGGQETQYF. CDR3 DNA sequence: TGTGCCAGCTCACCCGGGGGCCAAGAGACCCAGTACTTC.

This clonotype has at least ten counts. The rearrangement joins TRBV5-6 to TRBJ2-6, with a tentative D call TRBD1 (6 bases). The V gene lost 0 bases and the J gene lost 2 bases, with 6 bases spanning the gap. Germline V gene data show CDR1 as SGHDT and CDR2 as YYEEEE. This CDR3 contains 15 residues. The CDR3 bases are TGTGCCAGCAGCTTGGCAGGGGCTGGGGCCAACGTCCTGACTTTC. As protein: CASSLAGAGANVLTF.

There are many counts of this clonotype. The chain uses TRBV28 and TRBJ2-1; D gene ambiguous. This CDR3 region has 15 residues. V lost 4 bases and J 4 bases, leaving 14 bases between the germline ends. CDR1 and CDR2 from the germline V gene are MDHEN and SYDVKM. This chain's CDR3 is CASSSPGPIYNEQFF. Here the CDR3 DNA reads TGTGCCAGCAGTTCGCCCGGACCCATTTACAATGAGCAGTTCTTC.

In this sample, this clonotype turned up many times. This chain uses TRBV19 with TRBJ1-4, with 10 bases matching TRBD1. Per the germline V gene, CDR1 is LNHDA and CDR2 is SQIVND (reference sequence). V was pared by 5 bases and J by 6 bases, with 12 bases of the junction left unmatched. This CDR3 has 17 residues. This CDR3 is CASSYMGSGTGDEKLFF. The CDR3 DNA reads as TGTGCCAGTAGTTATATGGGATCCGGGACAGGGGATGAAAAACTGTTTTTT.

This clonotype was detected ten times or more. In DNA form, the CDR3 reads TGTGCCAGCAGTTACTCGCGACAAGGGGTAGGAGAGACCCAGTACTTC. This encodes CASSYSRQGVGETQYF. The chain links TRBV6-5 to TRBJ2-5; D is perhaps TRBD1 (5 bases). This CDR3 is 16 amino acids long. Looked up from germline, CDR1 is MNHEY and CDR2 is SVGAGI. V dropped 0 bases and J dropped 4 bases, with 15 bases sitting between them.